The T cell receptor (beta chain) under discussion was sequenced for a study of OX40 agonist ivuxolimab in advanced cancers. With respect to the entire study: Ivuxolimab was an agonistic, fully human IgG2 monoclonal antibody directed against OX40 (CD134), a costimulatory receptor. Intravenous ivuxolimab was administered to patients every 2 weeks at six dose levels: 0.01, 0.1, 0.3, 1.5, 3 and 10 mg/kg. Among the approximately 50 dose-escalation patients, some 20 had hepatocellular carcinoma, 15 or so melanoma, 9 renal cell carcinoma and 9 head and neck cancer. The dose-escalation cohort was over 70% male with a mean age of roughly 60 years, ranging from roughly 23 to 85. Patients were allowed to have had prior anti-PD-1, anti-PD-L1 or anti-CTLA-4 therapy, and approximately 41% of the dose-escalation patients had previously received checkpoint inhibitors. Partial responses were achieved by three dose-escalation patients, of whom one had hepatocellular carcinoma and two had cutaneous melanoma. The purpose of peripheral TCRbeta sequencing was to test whether ivuxolimab changed TCR sequence diversity and led to clonal T-cell expansion. The monotherapy dose-escalation portion (N ≈ 57 patients) of the phase I ivuxolimab trial is reported in the paper.

Genomic DNA was extracted from sorted cells for sequencing of the TCRbeta CDR3 region. The immunoSEQ Assay was used for sequencing of TCRbeta CDR3 regions. Drawn from immuneACCESS, this table holds only the in-frame rearrangements with V and J called that TCRdb kept. Clones are partly lost; checked studies trace under half to an unresolved V gene and leave the rest unexplained. For this sample the table gives about 61,000 clones, of which 70% to 90% were detected only once. The top ten constitute 0.35% of the sample. Of note for this clone: Its antigen remains undetermined. One base away there is no much larger clone; base qualities are not given.

The germline ends are 12 bases apart after V is trimmed by 0 bases and J by 3 bases. CDR1 and CDR2 are read off the germline V gene as SGHVS and FQNEAQ. The CDR3 covers 16 residues, taking in both the cysteine and the phenylalanine. This entry keeps only the CDR3 DNA: 48 bases, framed from base 1. Here is what the overall study found, with its caveats: The antigen specificity of the peripheral T cells that underwent clonal expansion was not determined. Low levels of normalized T-cell clonal expansion were also seen in some patients who did not respond. On average, CD8+ T cells showed more expanded clones than CD4+ T cells after ivuxolimab. At doses from 0.1 to 3.0 mg/kg, clonal expansion was seen in both CD4+ and CD8+ blood T cells between baseline and week 6. In partial responders in the 0.1-3.0 mg/kg groups, normalized peripheral clonal expansion was found to be among the lowest, especially among CD8+ T cells.

The trial excluded patients who had a history of autoimmune disease or were on systemic immunosuppression. Peripheral blood for TCR sequencing was collected from all dose cohorts at baseline, on cycle 4 day 1, and on cycle 7 day 1. Samples came from an open-label, multicenter, first-in-human phase I dose-escalation trial of ivuxolimab. Adults with locally advanced or metastatic melanoma, renal cell, hepatocellular, or head and neck squamous cell carcinoma were enrolled in the trial. Before TCR sequencing, CD4+ T cells and CD8+ T cells from peripheral blood were sorted into separate populations. The source is an adult with an advanced solid tumor such as melanoma, head and neck, liver or kidney cancer. The V and J genes are TRBV7-8 and TRBJ2-1, with the D call tentatively TRBD1 or TRBD2, each fitting 6 bases. The sample in question was CD4+ or CD8+ T cells sorted from blood, obtained in a trial of the OX40 agonist ivuxolimab. The CDR3 reads CASSLAWGAFYNEQFF. The sequenced DNA is TGTGCCAGCAGCTTAGCTTGGGGGGCGTTCTACAATGAGCAGTTCTTC.